The 32 T cell receptor beta chains reported below all come from one sample, sequenced in a study of T cells in women clearing cervical HPV infection. TCRdb's table, derived via immunoSEQ multiplex PCR, lists solely in-frame clones and lacks some. The sample data list about 32,000 clones. The sequenced sample consisted of blood buffy coat. Receptor source: a woman aged 18 to 75 with a cervical HPV16 infection that either progressed to CIN3+ or cleared (not recorded which).

As regards this clone: The missing CDR3 end, 3 residues past where the read stops, is filled in from the germline J gene. The V and J genes are TRBV7-8 and TRBJ2-7, with a tentative D call TRBD1 (6 bases). CDR1 is SGHVS, CDR2 FQNEAQ, per germline. The CDR3 has 15 residues. V was cut by 5 bases and J by 1 base, with 15 bases left in between. CDR3: CASSPLQGTSYEQYF. The covered CDR3 bases are TGTGCCAGCAGCCCACTACAGGGTACATCCTACGAG.

CDR3 DNA, as far as it was read: TGCGCCAGCAGCCAGGCTAGAAACTACGAG. As protein: CASSQARNYE. The complete CDR3 sequence is CASSQARNYEQYF. V usage is TRBV4-1 and J usage is TRBJ2-7; no firm D call. The DNA ends 3 residues before the CDR3 does, and the rest of the CDR3 is filled in from the germline J gene. Trimming left V 3 bases short and J 3 bases short, with 9 bases between. The CDR3 consists of 13 residues. CDR1 and CDR2 (germline): MGHRA, YSYEKL.

Note on this clone: The CDR3 goes on 3 residues after the read ends, and that part is filled in from the germline J gene. The V and J genes are TRBV18 and TRBJ1-1, with TRBD1 as a possible D gene (5 bases). The V and J ends lost 4 bases and 1 base respectively, with 10 bases between them. The CDR3 runs 14 residues. Germline assignment: CDR1 KGHSH and CDR2 LQKENI. Here the CDR3 reads CASSQNQGNTEAFF. The sequenced part of the CDR3 DNA is TGTGCCAGCTCACAGAACCAGGGGAACACTGAA.

Points on this clone: Coverage ceases 3 residues before the CDR3 finishes, and the germline J gene fills in the end. The chain uses TRBV14 and TRBJ1-5; the match to TRBD1 covers 7 bases. Germline values: CDR1 SGHDN, CDR2 FVKESK. CDR3 size: 15 residues. Trimming cost V 0 bases and J 6 bases; bases outside gene matches: 5. Incomplete CDR3 DNA: TGTGCCAGCAGCCAAGAAGACAGGGTCGGTCAGCCC. It translates to CASSQEDRVGQP. The whole CDR3 protein is CASSQEDRVGQPQHF.

Concerning this clone itself: Sequencing ends 3 residues short of the CDR3 end; the germline J gene provides the rest. This sequence joins TRBV14 and TRBJ1-2; unclear D gene. Germline V gene sequence: CDR1 SGHDN, CDR2 FVKESK. V lost 0 bases to trimming and J lost 7 bases, with 21 bases between them. CDR3 length equals 17 residues. The CDR3 sequence is CASSQDPYGLLSRGYTF. Partial CDR3 DNA: TGTGCCAGCAGCCAAGACCCTTATGGGCTCCTTTCTCGTGGC.

In the case of this clone: The DNA ends 3 residues before the CDR3 does, and the rest of the CDR3 is filled in from the germline J gene. The chain employs TRBV7-9 and TRBJ1-2, with a weak D call TRBD1 (6 bases). Germline CDR1 SEHNR, CDR2 FQNEAQ (reference sequence). The CDR3 is 14 residues long. The CDR3 DNA, read in part, is TGTGCCAGCAGCTTCAACAGGGAGGAATACGAC. Residues: CASSFNREEYD. The complete CDR3 reads CASSFNREEYDYTF.

With respect to this clone: The CDR3 end falls 3 residues outside the read, so it is completed with the germline J gene. V usage is TRBV7-9 and J usage is TRBJ2-7; 7 bases line up with TRBD1. The V gene's germline CDR1 is SEHNR and CDR2 FQNEAQ (reference sequence). This CDR3 spans 14 amino acids. With V trimmed by 1 base and J by 4 bases, 4 bases remained unmatched. The chain's CDR3 is CASSLEGGRYEQYF. The CDR3 DNA, read in part, is TGTGCCAGCAGCTTAGAAGGGGGCCGGTACGAG.

In the case of this clone: The CDR3 end is not reached by the read, which stops 3 residues before it; the germline J gene fills it in. The gene calls are TRBV13 and TRBJ2-7; the match to TRBD1 covers 7 bases. Germline V gene sequence: CDR1 PRHDT, CDR2 FYEKMQ (reference sequence). Losses at the gene ends were 10 bases for V and 6 bases for J; bases not matched to a gene: 12. This CDR3 is 13 amino acids long. CDR3 bases read: TGTGCCACGGCAGACAGGGCCGGGCTCGAG. Translation gives CATADRAGLE. The CDR3 as a whole reads CATADRAGLEQYF.

Notes on this clone: The read finishes 3 residues shy of the CDR3 end, and the germline J gene is used to complete it. This chain connects TRBV10-3 to TRBJ1-4; D possibly corresponds to TRBD1 (5 bases). The ends were cut back, 6 bases at V and 7 bases at J, with 6 bases in the middle. Per germline, CDR1 ENHRY and CDR2 SYGVKD. CDR3 length: 11 amino acids. CDR3 sequence reads: CAISGGEKLFF. The CDR3 bases that were read are TGTGCCATCAGCGGGGGTGAAAAA.

A remark on this clone: The CDR3 end falls 3 residues outside the read, so it is completed with the germline J gene. This chain connects TRBV2 to TRBJ2-2; no definite D call. Germline assignment: CDR1 SNHLY and CDR2 FYNNEI. The V gene lost 6 bases and the J gene lost 5 bases, with 16 bases spanning the gap. The CDR3 is 15 amino acids. The CDR3 is CASRKVAKQTGELFF. The DNA read from the CDR3 is TGTGCCAGCAGGAAGGTAGCTAAACAAACCGGGGAG.

With respect to this clone: Read sequence stops 3 residues before the CDR3 end, and the germline J gene provides the missing end. This rearrangement joins TRBV20-1 to TRBJ2-3; D possibly corresponds to TRBD2 (6 bases). Germline V gene lookup returns CDR1 DFQATT and CDR2 SNEGSKA (reference sequence). The CDR3 is made up of 13 amino acids. The germline V and J ends were trimmed by 2 bases and 7 bases, with 13 bases remaining between them. The chain's CDR3 is CSARLGGGNTQYF. CDR3 DNA, as far as it was read: TGCAGTGCTAGATTGGGGGGTGGAAATACG.

Note on this clone: The read gets to within 3 residues of the CDR3 end, and the germline J gene fills in the rest. The chain uses TRBV7-2 and TRBJ2-7, with 10 positions matching TRBD1. The length of the CDR3 is 15 residues. CDR1 and CDR2 (germline): SGHTA, FQGNSA. The trim removed 1 base at V and 2 bases at J, leaving 2 bases unmatched. The sequenced part of the CDR3 DNA is TGTGCCAGCAGCTTAGGAGGGACAGGGGCCTACGAG. This encodes CASSLGGTGAYE. The CDR3 in full is CASSLGGTGAYEQYF.

Details on this clone: The read gets to within 3 residues of the CDR3 end, and the germline J gene fills in the rest. V is TRBV7-2 and J is TRBJ2-7, with 7 bases fitting TRBD2. The CDR3 has 15 amino acids. V lost 5 bases and J lost 0; bases outside the gene matches: 7. The germline CDR1 and CDR2 sequences are SGHTA and FQGNSA. This CDR3 is CASSQGLLSSYEQYF. CDR3 DNA, as far as it was read: TGTGCCAGCAGCCAGGGACTACTGAGCTCCTACGAG.

The sequenced CDR3 bases are TGTGCCAGTAGGGAGGGCTCCGAC. It translates to CASREGSD. The full-length CDR3 reads as CASREGSDYTF. The chain joins TRBV19 to TRBJ1-2, with unresolved D. The observed sequence ends 3 residues before the CDR3 terminus, with the missing tail filled in from the germline J gene. Germline CDR1 is LNHDA and CDR2 is SQIVND (reference sequence). This CDR3 is 11 amino acids long.

A remark on this clone: The read finishes 3 residues shy of the CDR3 end, and the germline J gene is used to complete it. The chain carries TRBV7-8 and TRBJ1-2, with D maybe TRBD1 (6 bases). CDR1 is SGHVS and CDR2 is FQNEAQ in the germline V gene. The length of the CDR3 is 13 residues. CDR3 DNA (partial): TGTGCCAGCAGCTTAGACAGGGTCTACGAC. This translates into CASSLDRVYD. The CDR3 as a whole reads CASSLDRVYDYTF.

Regarding this clone: The read halts 3 residues ahead of the CDR3 end, with the missing end drawn from the germline J gene. The genes are TRBV20-1 and TRBJ1-4; tentatively, D is TRBD1 (6 bases). The CDR3 length is 15 residues. Trimming cost V 1 base and J 7 bases, with 16 bases left between them. Germline loops: CDR1 DFQATT, CDR2 SNEGSKA (reference sequence). The CDR3 bases that were read are TGCAGTGCTAGAGTCCAACAGGGATACGGTGAAAAA. Protein product: CSARVQQGYGEK. The full CDR3 protein is CSARVQQGYGEKLFF.

A note on this clone: With the read ending 3 residues before the CDR3 end, the germline J gene is used to fill in that end. This chain connects TRBV18 to TRBJ2-1, with D possibly matching TRBD1 (6 bases). Trimming pared 6 bases from V and 4 bases from J, leaving 16 bases between. The length of the CDR3 is 15 residues. CDR1 is KGHSH, CDR2 LQKENI, per germline. The CDR3 region is CASSSRGSGYNEQFF. Partial CDR3 DNA: TGTGCCAGCTCTAGTAGGGGGAGCGGTTACAATGAG.

Partial CDR3 DNA: TGCAGTGCTAGTCTGCGACAGGGGTCCTACGAG. Translation gives CSASLRQGSYE. The whole CDR3 protein is CSASLRQGSYEQYF. V and J are TRBV20-1 and TRBJ2-7; 8 nucleotides align to TRBD1. The missing CDR3 end, 3 residues past where the read stops, is filled in from the germline J gene. CDR1 is DFQATT, CDR2 SNEGSKA, per germline (reference sequence). J was trimmed by 1 base and V by 3 bases; bases with no gene match: 5. The CDR3 has 14 residues.

Concerning this clone: The missing CDR3 end, 3 residues past where the read stops, is filled in from the germline J gene. The chain recombines TRBV30 with TRBJ1-1; D is possibly TRBD1 (6 bases). With 3 bases removed from V and 6 bases from J, the gap between germline ends came to 17 bases. Germline CDR1 is GTSNPN and CDR2 is SVGIG (reference sequence). CDR3 length: 14 residues. The DNA read from the CDR3 is TGTGCCTGGAGCGGGGACATCGGTTTCGCTGAA. Its translation: CAWSGDIGFAE. The CDR3, in full, reads CAWSGDIGFAEAFF.

Turning to this clone: With the read ending 3 residues before the CDR3 end, the germline J gene is used to fill in that end. The V and J genes are TRBV2 and TRBJ1-2; maybe TRBD1 (5 bases). This CDR3 comprises 11 residues. Germline CDR1 is SNHLY and CDR2 is FYNNEI. The CDR3 bases that were read are TGTGCCAGCAGTAAGGCGGGGGAC. It is translated as CASSKAGD. The CDR3, in full, reads CASSKAGDYTF.

The part of the CDR3 DNA that was read is TGCAGTGCTAGAGCACAGGGGAATGGAGGC. It translates to CSARAQGNGG. The CDR3 reads in full as CSARAQGNGGYTF. The chain joins TRBV20-1 to TRBJ1-2; the match to TRBD1 covers 7 bases. The DNA ends 3 residues before the CDR3 does, and the rest of the CDR3 is filled in from the germline J gene. Germline V lookup: CDR1 DFQATT, CDR2 SNEGSKA (reference sequence). This CDR3 is built from 13 residues.

To note about this clone: The read terminates 3 residues before the CDR3 end, so the remaining end is supplied by the germline J gene. The chain is built from TRBV6-2 or TRBV6-3 and TRBJ2-3; D is possibly TRBD1 (5 bases). The germline CDR1 and CDR2 sequences are MNHEY and SVGEGT. This CDR3 region has 11 residues. The CDR3 reads CASRSGFTQYF. CDR3 DNA (partial): TGTGCCAGCAGGTCAGGGTTCACG.

A word on this clone: Sequencing ends 3 residues short of the CDR3 end; the germline J gene provides the rest. The gene calls are TRBV29-1 and TRBJ2-7; TRBD1 aligns across 7 bases. Germline CDR1 SQVTM, CDR2 ANQGSEA. The trim removed 5 bases at V and 0 bases at J, leaving 1 base unmatched. This CDR3 is 12 amino acids long. CDR3 DNA, as far as it was read: TGCAGCGTTCAGGGGGTCTCCTACGAG. It encodes CSVQGVSYE. The CDR3 in its entirety is CSVQGVSYEQYF.

Turning to this clone: Read sequence stops 3 residues before the CDR3 end, and the germline J gene provides the missing end. V gene TRBV12-3 or TRBV12-4 combines with J gene TRBJ2-3; unclear D gene. The CDR3 is made up of 16 amino acids. The V gene lost 5 bases and the J gene lost 0 bases, with 15 bases spanning the gap. The CDR3 spells CASSDSGLTSTDTQYF. The sequenced CDR3 bases are TGTGCCAGCAGTGATTCGGGTTTAACTAGCACAGATACG.

With regard to this clone: From the germline J gene comes the end of the CDR3, since the read stops 3 residues before it. The rearrangement uses TRBV10-3 and TRBJ1-3, with D uncertain. Germline-derived CDR1 and CDR2 are ENHRY and SYGVKD. V lost 5 bases, J lost 4 bases, and 9 bases lay in between. This CDR3 contains 13 residues. CDR3 DNA, as far as it was read: TGTGCCATCAGTTCGACAACCGGAAACACC. Translating gives CAISSTTGNT. The complete CDR3 protein is CAISSTTGNTIYF.

With regard to this clone: The read stops 3 residues short of the end of the CDR3; the missing end is completed from the germline J gene. The V and J genes are TRBV19 and TRBJ2-3, with a weak D call TRBD2 (7 bases). V was cut by 4 bases and J by 5 bases, with 10 bases left in between. The CDR3 length is 13 residues. CDR1 and CDR2 from the germline V gene are LNHDA and SQIVND (reference sequence). The CDR3 sequence is CASSRGGLDTQYF. CDR3 DNA, as far as it was read: TGTGCCAGTAGTAGGGGGGGCCTAGATACG.

CDR3 bases read: TGCGCCAGCAGCCCAACTGCCGCAGGGGAGGGTCACTATGGC. It specifies CASSPTAAGEGHYG. The full-length CDR3 reads as CASSPTAAGEGHYGYTF. The V call is TRBV23-1, the J call TRBJ1-2; D is perhaps TRBD1 (6 bases). The read halts 3 residues ahead of the CDR3 end, with the missing end drawn from the germline J gene. TRBV23-1 is noted as an ORF with a role that remains uncertain. Trimming removed 6 bases at V and 3 bases at J, with 23 bases between. The length of the CDR3 is 17 residues.

As regards this clone: The read ends 3 residues early relative to the CDR3; the germline J gene fills the gap. The gene calls are TRBV6-2 or TRBV6-3 and TRBJ1-1, with D possibly matching TRBD1 (6 bases). Germline assignment: CDR1 MNHEY and CDR2 SVGEGT. The CDR3 is 13 amino acids. V gave up 7 bases and J gave up 4 bases, with 13 bases separating them. The part of the CDR3 DNA that was read is TGTGCCAGCACCAGGGGCAGGGCCACTGAA. Amino acid sequence: CASTRGRATE. The full CDR3 is CASTRGRATEAFF.

On this clone itself: The read ends 3 residues early relative to the CDR3; the germline J gene fills the gap. The rearrangement links TRBV5-1 to TRBJ2-3; 9 positions agree with TRBD2. The CDR3 spans 17 residues. V trimming: 3 bases; J trimming: 2 bases; junction bases outside the gene matches: 10. Germline CDR1 reads SGHRS; CDR2 reads YFSETQ. Here the CDR3 reads CASSSGALAGNTDTQYF. The part of the CDR3 DNA that was read is TGCGCCAGCAGCTCGGGGGCCCTAGCGGGGAACACAGATACG.

With respect to this clone: Read data end 3 residues before the CDR3 end; the end is taken from the germline J gene. V is TRBV5-1 and J is TRBJ1-2; 9 positions agree with TRBD1. The CDR3 loop spans 16 amino acids. Germline V gives CDR1 SGHRS, CDR2 YFSETQ. V was pared by 3 bases and J by 6 bases, with 12 bases of the junction left unmatched. The CDR3 region is CASSWTPGTGSDGYTF. The CDR3 bases that were read are TGCGCCAGCAGCTGGACCCCCGGGACAGGGTCTGATGGC.

For this clone: The read finishes 3 residues shy of the CDR3 end, and the germline J gene is used to complete it. The genes are TRBV6-2 or TRBV6-3 and TRBJ2-1; 7 bases are shared with TRBD2. CDR3 length equals 16 residues. Germline trimming cut 5 bases from V and 0 bases from J; bases unmatched to any gene: 7. Germline V gene lookup returns CDR1 MNHEY and CDR2 SVGEGT. CDR3 bases read: TGTGCCAGCAGTCCCCGAAGCGGGGTCTCCTACAATGAG. Protein product: CASSPRSGVSYNE. The CDR3, in full, reads CASSPRSGVSYNEQFF.

For this clone: The read halts 3 residues ahead of the CDR3 end, with the missing end drawn from the germline J gene. The chain employs TRBV20-1 and TRBJ1-6, with 7 bases matching TRBD1. Germline-derived CDR1 and CDR2 are DFQATT and SNEGSKA (reference sequence). Trimming at V came to 3 bases and at J to 0 bases, leaving 11 bases not matched to a gene. There are 18 residues in the CDR3. CDR3: CSASISTTGSSYNSPLHF. The covered CDR3 bases are TGCAGTGCTAGTATTTCAACGACAGGGAGCTCCTATAATTCACCC.